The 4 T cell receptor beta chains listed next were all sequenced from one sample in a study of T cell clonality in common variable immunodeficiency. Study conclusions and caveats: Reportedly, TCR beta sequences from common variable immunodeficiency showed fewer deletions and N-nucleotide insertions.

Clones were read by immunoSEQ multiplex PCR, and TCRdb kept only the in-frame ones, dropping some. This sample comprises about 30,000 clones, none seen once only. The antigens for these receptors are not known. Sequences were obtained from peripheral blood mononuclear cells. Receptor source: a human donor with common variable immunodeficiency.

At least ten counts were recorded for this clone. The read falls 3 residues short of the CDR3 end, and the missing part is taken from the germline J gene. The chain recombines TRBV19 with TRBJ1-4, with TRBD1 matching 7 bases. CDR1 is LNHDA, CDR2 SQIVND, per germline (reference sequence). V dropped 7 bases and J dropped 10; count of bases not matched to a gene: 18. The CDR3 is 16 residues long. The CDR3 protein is CASTAPGGGRVGKLFF. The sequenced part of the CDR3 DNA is TGTGCCAGTACAGCCCCAGGAGGGGGCCGTGTAGGAAAA.

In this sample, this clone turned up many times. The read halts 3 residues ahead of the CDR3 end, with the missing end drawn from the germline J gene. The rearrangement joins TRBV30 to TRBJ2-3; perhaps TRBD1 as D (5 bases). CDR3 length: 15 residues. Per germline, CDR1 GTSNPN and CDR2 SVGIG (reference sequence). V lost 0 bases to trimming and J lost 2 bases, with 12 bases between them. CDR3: CAWSVWGSFTDTQYF. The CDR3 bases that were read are TGTGCCTGGAGTGTATGGGGCAGCTTCACAGATACG.

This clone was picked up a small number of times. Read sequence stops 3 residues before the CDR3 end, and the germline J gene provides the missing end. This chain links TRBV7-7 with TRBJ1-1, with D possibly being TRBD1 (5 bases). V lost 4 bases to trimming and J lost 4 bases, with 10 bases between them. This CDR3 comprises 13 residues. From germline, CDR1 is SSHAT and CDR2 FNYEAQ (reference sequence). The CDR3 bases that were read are TGTGCCAGCAGCTCCCGGGGGGGCACTGAA. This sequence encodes CASSSRGGTE. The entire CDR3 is CASSSRGGTEAFF.

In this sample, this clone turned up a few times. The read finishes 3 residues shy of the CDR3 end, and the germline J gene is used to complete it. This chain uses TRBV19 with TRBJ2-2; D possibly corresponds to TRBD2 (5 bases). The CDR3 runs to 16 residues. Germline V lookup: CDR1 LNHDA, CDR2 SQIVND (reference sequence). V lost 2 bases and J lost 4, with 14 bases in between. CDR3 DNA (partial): TGTGCCAGTAGTATAACGTCTGCGGGCGGCACCGGGGAG. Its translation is CASSITSAGGTGE. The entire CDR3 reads CASSITSAGGTGELFF. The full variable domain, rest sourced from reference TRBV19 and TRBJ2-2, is DGGITQSPKYLFRKEGQNVTLSCEQNLNHDAMYWYRQDPGQGLRLIYYSQIVNDFQKGDIAEGYSVSREKKESFPLTVTSAQKNPTAFYLCASSITSAGGTGELFFGEGSRLTVL.